This passage covers 10 T cell receptor beta chains from one sample sequenced in a study of response to subunit inactivated influenza vaccine. TCRdb analysed the RT-PCR reads with MiXCR anew, one entry per CDR3 protein. The sample shows approximately 500,000 distinct CDR3 sequences, approximately 20% of them seen only once. A further study also used this sample, focusing on T cells expressing NK-cell markers. That source reports: cDNA encoding TCR beta was synthesized via 5'RACE template switching incorporating UMIs.

Sequenced material: CD4+ T cells sorted from PBMCs, taken 12 days after vaccination. These receptors were collected from a man aged 45-65 years who received an inactivated influenza vaccine.

DNA of the CDR3: TGTGCCAGCACTTGGACAGGGGGCTTTTCACCCCTCCACTTT. Translating it yields CASTWTGGFSPLHF. The chain combines TRBV2 with TRBJ1-6; 11 bases map to TRBD1. The CDR3 spans 14 residues. Trimming cost V 7 bases and J 9 bases; bases outside gene matches: 5. Germline CDR1 reads SNHLY; CDR2 reads FYNNEI.

This clonotype was counted a few times. J is TRBJ2-7 and V is TRBV4-2; no clear D gene. This CDR3 is 13 amino acids long. The germline V and J ends were trimmed by 1 base and 2 bases, with 6 bases remaining between them. Germline values: CDR1 LGHNA, CDR2 YNFKEQ. CDR3 amino acids: CASSQAATYEQYF. CDR3 DNA sequence: TGTGCCAGCAGCCAAGCAGCTACCTACGAGCAGTACTTC.

V and J are TRBV28 and TRBJ2-2, with a weak D call TRBD1 (6 bases). The V end lost 5 bases, the J end lost 1 base, and 14 bases lay between the germline ends. Germline CDR1 MDHEN, CDR2 SYDVKM. The CDR3 is 16 residues long. CDR3 sequence: CASSPHVDRNTGELFF. The CDR3 nucleotides read TGTGCCAGCAGTCCACATGTGGACAGGAACACCGGGGAGCTGTTTTTT.

The rearrangement uses TRBV5-1 and TRBJ2-7, with TRBD1 as a possible D gene (5 bases). Germline CDR1 and CDR2: SGHRS and YFSETQ. V gave up 0 bases and J gave up 5 bases, with 12 bases separating them. The CDR3 runs 14 residues. The CDR3 loop reads CASSLALVGHEQYF. DNA for the CDR3: TGCGCCAGCAGCTTGGCCCTGGTGGGGCACGAGCAGTACTTC.

The J gene is TRBJ1-2, the V gene TRBV7-9; TRBD1 might be the D (5 bases). Germline V CDR1 and CDR2: SEHNR, FQNEAQ (reference sequence). V was cut by 5 bases and J by 0 bases, with 16 bases left in between. This CDR3 is built from 16 residues. CDR3 protein: CASSHLDRQSNYGYTF. The CDR3 nucleotides read TGTGCCAGCAGCCACCTAGACAGACAATCTAACTATGGCTACACCTTC.

The chain uses TRBV5-1 and TRBJ2-4; no clear D. Germline V gene lookup returns CDR1 SGHRS and CDR2 YFSETQ. The CDR3 sequence is 15 residues long. Trimming removed 3 bases at V and 0 bases at J, with 10 bases between. The CDR3 nucleotides read TGCGCCAGCAGCTACTACCGCGGAGCCAAAAACATTCAGTACTTC. Protein product: CASSYYRGAKNIQYF.

V and J are TRBV5-1 and TRBJ1-1; unclear D gene. The CDR3 loop spans 15 amino acids. Germline V lookup: CDR1 SGHRS, CDR2 YFSETQ. The V end lost 0 bases, the J end lost 0 bases, and 9 bases lay between the germline ends. The CDR3 DNA sequence: TGCGCCAGCAGCTTGGATGGGGTGCTGAACACTGAAGCTTTCTTT. This encodes CASSLDGVLNTEAFF.

The chain carries TRBV5-1 and TRBJ2-5; D gene ambiguous. CDR1 SGHRS and CDR2 YFSETQ come from the germline V gene. Deletions cut 4 bases from V and 1 base from J, with 14 bases between. The CDR3 extends over 15 amino acids. As DNA, the CDR3 is TGCGCCAGCAGCGCCTCTTCTACTCTCCAAGAGACCCAGTACTTC. Its protein is CASSASSTLQETQYF.

This chain uses TRBV4-3 with TRBJ2-1; D not certain. Trimming removed 0 bases at V and 5 bases at J, with 11 bases between. Germline CDR1 and CDR2: LGHNA and YSLEER. This CDR3 region has 15 residues. CDR3 in DNA: TGCGCCAGCAGCCAAGATCTGAGGCTGGACAATGAGCAGTTCTTC. This encodes CASSQDLRLDNEQFF.

This clonotype was counted once. The chain recombines TRBV7-2 with TRBJ2-7; 8 nucleotides align to TRBD2. This CDR3 comprises 15 residues. From germline, CDR1 is SGHTA and CDR2 FQGNSA. V dropped 5 bases and J dropped 0; count of bases not matched to a gene: 6. The CDR3, as DNA: TGTGCCAGCAGCCTGCAGCGGGGGAGCTCCTACGAGCAGTACTTC. Protein product: CASSLQRGSSYEQYF.